Only a few counts were recorded for the clone carrying this T cell receptor beta chain. Its antigen is still unknown. The CDR3 is 15 amino acids. Trimming removed 3 bases from V and 1 base from J, with 13 bases in between. Germline V gene data show CDR1 as DFQATT and CDR2 as SNEGSKA (reference sequence). By 5'RACE template switching, TCR cDNA was produced, with a universal primer site and UMIs added in the process. TCRdb processed the 5' RACE reads anew with MiXCR; each CDR3 protein has one entry. The sample shows roughly 500,000 distinct CDR3 sequences, over 15% of them seen only once. This entry is derived from a study of T cells after yellow fever vaccination. About the research overall: Any fraction with a low cell number was prepared using SMART-Seq v4 Ultra Low Input.

Study conclusions and caveats: The booster response re-showed most primary clones: around 96% CD4, more than 70% CD8.

This sequence originates from a young man who received the YFV17D yellow fever vaccine. The gene calls are TRBV20-1 and TRBJ2-1; the D is unclear. The starting material was PBMCs, obtained 15 days after the yellow fever booster vaccination. For the CDR3, the DNA is TGCAGTGCTAGCCCCCCTAGGTTGTCCTACAATGAGCAGTTCTTC. Its translation is CSASPPRLSYNEQFF.